These 24 T cell receptor beta chains were sequenced from one sample in a study of identifying expanded T cells in peripheral blood. Some clones are missing from TCRdb's copy, which holds only in-frame ones; the method was immunoSEQ multiplex PCR. The sample carries under 150,000 clones, 65% to 90% recorded once. Sequencing was performed on blood. The receptors shown here come from a person between 18 and 75 years old in good health.

The chain carries TRBV28 and TRBJ1-2; D is undetermined. The CDR3 is 13 amino acids. Germline values: CDR1 MDHEN, CDR2 SYDVKM. With 7 bases removed from V and 8 bases from J, the gap between germline ends came to 17 bases. The CDR3 DNA is TGTGCCAGCAACCAATACAACGGCGAGGGCTACACCTTC. Amino acid sequence: CASNQYNGEGYTF.

The chain has TRBV2 and TRBJ1-2, with D perhaps TRBD1 (5 bases). Germline V gene sequence: CDR1 SNHLY, CDR2 FYNNEI. V dropped 6 bases and J dropped 2 bases, with 13 bases sitting between them. There are 14 residues in the CDR3. The CDR3, as DNA: TGTGCCAGCAGCGGTCGGGGCACGAACTATGGCTACACCTTC. Its protein product is CASSGRGTNYGYTF.

The table lists this clone with a count of one. The chain couples TRBV5-1 to TRBJ2-1; 12 bases agree with TRBD1. Losses at the gene ends were 4 bases for V and 8 bases for J; bases not matched to a gene: 10. Germline-derived CDR1 and CDR2 are SGHRS and YFSETQ. This CDR3 region has 16 residues. Here the CDR3 reads CASSVNPGQGADEQFF. In DNA form, the CDR3 reads TGCGCCAGCAGCGTAAATCCGGGACAGGGGGCCGATGAGCAGTTCTTC.

This clone was detected once. This rearrangement joins TRBV27 to TRBJ1-1, with TRBD1 matching over 8 bases. The CDR3 has 14 amino acids. The V gene end was trimmed by 5 bases and the J gene end by 5 bases; junction bases not matched to a gene: 7. From germline, CDR1 is MNHEY and CDR2 SMNVEV (reference sequence). For the CDR3, the DNA is TGTGCCAGCAGTCCTTTACAGGGGGGGACTGAAGCTTTCTTT. Protein product: CASSPLQGGTEAFF.

The chain recombines TRBV29-1 with TRBJ1-1; perhaps TRBD1 as D (5 bases). CDR1 is SQVTM and CDR2 is ANQGSEA in the germline V gene. V was clipped by 7 bases and J by 4 bases, with 13 bases between them. This CDR3 comprises 12 residues. Here the CDR3 reads CSAPTGGTEAFF. The CDR3 DNA follows: TGCAGCGCCCCGACGGGGGGCACTGAAGCTTTCTTT.

This clone was counted only a few times. CDR3 loop: CASSQRASGRVELFF. The CDR3 DNA sequence: TGTGCCAGCAGCCAAAGGGCTAGCGGGAGGGTGGAGCTGTTTTTT. The V call is TRBV7-2, the J call TRBJ2-2; 12 positions match TRBD2. The CDR3 covers 15 residues. Trimming took 5 bases from V and 10 from J; bases not matched to a gene: 8. The germline V gene has CDR1 SGHTA and CDR2 FQGNSA.

The V gene is TRBV9, the J gene TRBJ2-2, with no clear D. CDR3 length: 14 amino acids. V lost 3 bases to trimming and J lost 7 bases, with 13 bases between them. Germline V gene sequence: CDR1 SGDLS, CDR2 YYNGEE. For the CDR3, the DNA is TGTGCCAGCAGCGCGGTGACGGGTAACGGGGAGCTGTTTTTT. Residues: CASSAVTGNGELFF.

The J gene is TRBJ1-5, the V gene TRBV18, with 11 positions matching TRBD1. This CDR3 is built from 16 residues. The V segment lost 0 bases and the J segment 7 bases; nucleotides outside the gene matches: 5. Looked up from germline, CDR1 is KGHSH and CDR2 is LQKENI. CDR3 in DNA: TGTGCCAGCTCACCACCGGGACAGGGGGGTTTACAGCCCCAGCATTTT. Protein product: CASSPPGQGGLQPQHF.

The sample holds one count of this clone. The rearrangement joins TRBV28 to TRBJ1-2, with D possibly TRBD1 on 5 matching bases. Trimming left V 10 bases short and J 5 bases short, with 20 bases between. The germline V gene has CDR1 MDHEN and CDR2 SYDVKM. The CDR3 is 14 residues long. CDR3 bases: TGTGCCAAACCAACGGACATCTCCCTGTATGGCTACACCTTC. Protein sequence: CAKPTDISLYGYTF.

The chain uses TRBV5-5 and TRBJ2-7; TRBD2 aligns across 12 bases. V lost 4 bases and J lost 5; bases outside the gene matches: 4. The germline gives CDR1 SGHKS, CDR2 YYEKEE (reference sequence). The CDR3 has 14 amino acids. The CDR3 DNA sequence: TGTGCCAGCAGCCCCGGACTAGCGGGAAACGAGCAGTACTTC. The encoded protein is CASSPGLAGNEQYF.

The chain has TRBV6-1 and TRBJ2-5; the match to TRBD1 covers 9 bases. V was clipped by 0 bases and J by 2 bases; unmatched bases: 10. CDR1 and CDR2 from the germline V gene are MNHNS and SASEGT. The CDR3 length is 18 residues. The CDR3 reads CASSEAIPGQGIQETQYF. The DNA of the CDR3 is TGTGCCAGCAGTGAAGCGATCCCGGGACAGGGTATTCAAGAGACCCAGTACTTC.

Comment on this clone: A read error may account for a junction end that differs from germline. The gene calls are TRBV20-1 and TRBJ1-2; 7 bases map to TRBD1. The germline V gene has CDR1 DFQATT and CDR2 SNEGSKA (reference sequence). The CDR3 has 11 residues. The CDR3: CSARRDSVPIF. The CDR3 DNA is TGCAGTGCTAGAAGGGACAGCGTCCCCATCTTC.

The genes are TRBV29-1 and TRBJ2-5; D unclear. Germline V CDR1 and CDR2: SQVTM, ANQGSEA. This CDR3 is built from 17 residues. V was shortened by 6 bases and J by 3 bases, with 26 bases between the two germline ends. In nucleotides, the CDR3 is TGCAGCGTAGCCCCCCCCAAACCAGGTTACCCTAAAGAGACCCAGTACTTC. Its translation is CSVAPPKPGYPKETQYF.

This clone appeared once. The chain carries TRBV5-1 and TRBJ2-1; D is perhaps TRBD2 (6 bases). With 1 base removed from V and 10 bases from J, the gap between germline ends came to 12 bases. Germline CDR1 reads SGHRS; CDR2 reads YFSETQ. The CDR3 has 13 amino acids. For the CDR3, the DNA is TGCGCCAGCAGCTTGCTTATAGGAGGGGAGCAGTTCTTC. Amino acids: CASSLLIGGEQFF.

V is TRBV27 and J is TRBJ2-3; 11 bases line up with TRBD2. V was pared by 6 bases and J by 3 bases, with 2 bases of the junction left unmatched. This CDR3 spans 14 amino acids. The germline gives CDR1 MNHEY, CDR2 SMNVEV (reference sequence). The DNA of the CDR3 is TGTGCCAGCAGCACTAGCGGGGGTACAGATACGCAGTATTTT. Translating gives CASSTSGGTDTQYF.

The chain recombines TRBV5-1 with TRBJ1-4, with D uncertain. V lost 0 bases and J lost 9, with 3 bases in between. This CDR3 is built from 11 residues. Per germline, CDR1 SGHRS and CDR2 YFSETQ. This CDR3 reads CASSLDKKLFF. CDR3 in DNA: TGCGCCAGCAGCTTGGATAAAAAACTGTTTTTT.

V and J are TRBV5-1 and TRBJ1-1; 7 bases align to TRBD1. Germline V gene lookup returns CDR1 SGHRS and CDR2 YFSETQ. This CDR3 comprises 12 residues. Trimming removed 7 bases from V and 9 bases from J; junction bases left unmatched: 9. CDR3 coding DNA: TGCGCCAGCCCTGGAGGGGGCGTTCAAGCTTTCTTT. It yields the protein CASPGGGVQAFF.

Turning to this clone: Other DNA sequences from this sample encode an identical CDR3 as well. The V and J genes are TRBV7-2 and TRBJ2-5, with D unresolved. The CDR3 totals 12 residues. The V gene's germline CDR1 is SGHTA and CDR2 FQGNSA. V gave up 1 base and J gave up 5 bases, with 5 bases separating them. CDR3 coding DNA: TGTGCCAGCAGCTTAGTGGGGGAGACCCAGTACTTC. Protein product: CASSLVGETQYF.

This chain links TRBV19 with TRBJ2-7; 11 bases are a match to TRBD2. CDR1 and CDR2 (germline): LNHDA, SQIVND (reference sequence). The V and J ends lost 4 bases and 3 bases, in that order; junction bases with no gene match: 5. The CDR3 length is 15 residues. The CDR3 reads CASSRKGLADYEQYF. In nucleotides, the CDR3 is TGTGCCAGTAGTAGAAAGGGACTAGCGGACTACGAGCAGTACTTC.

This chain uses TRBV4-2 with TRBJ2-5; D not resolved. CDR3 length: 17 amino acids. V gave up 0 bases and J gave up 1 base, with 15 bases separating them. The germline CDR1 and CDR2 sequences are LGHNA and YNFKEQ. The CDR3 loop is CASSQEISGRPQETQYF. CDR3 DNA: TGTGCCAGCAGCCAAGAGATAAGTGGACGGCCCCAAGAGACCCAGTACTTC.

A single count supports this clone. The rearrangement links TRBV2 to TRBJ2-2; a possible D gene is TRBD1 (6 bases). Germline V CDR1 and CDR2: SNHLY, FYNNEI. V shed 7 bases and J shed 1 base, with 16 bases lying between them. The length of the CDR3 is 16 residues. Here the CDR3 DNA reads TGTGCCAGCACCCTGGACAGCGTTTTGAACACCGGGGAGCTGTTTTTT. It yields the protein CASTLDSVLNTGELFF.

The V and J genes are TRBV19 and TRBJ1-3; 7 nucleotides line up with TRBD1. This CDR3 region has 14 residues. Trimming at V came to 4 bases and at J to 5 bases, leaving 5 bases not matched to a gene. The germline V gene encodes CDR1 LNHDA and CDR2 SQIVND (reference sequence). The CDR3 loop is CASSTGTERNTIYF. DNA for the CDR3: TGTGCCAGTAGTACGGGGACAGAGAGAAACACCATATATTTT.

The chain employs TRBV7-9 and TRBJ2-1; D call uncertain. This CDR3 region has 12 residues. Germline V lookup: CDR1 SEHNR, CDR2 FQNEAQ (reference sequence). V gave up 1 base and J gave up 7 bases, with 5 bases separating them. The CDR3 spells CASSLDTNEQFF. CDR3 DNA: TGTGCCAGCAGCTTAGACACGAATGAGCAGTTCTTC.

This clone was counted between two and nine times. This chain uses TRBV7-3 with TRBJ2-1; 11 positions agree with TRBD2. Germline lookup yields CDR1 SGHTA and CDR2 FQGTGA. This CDR3 has 15 amino acids. V gave up 2 bases and J gave up 7 bases; unmatched junction bases: 4. The CDR3 protein is CASSLLAGGANEQFF. CDR3 nucleotides: TGTGCCAGCAGCTTACTAGCGGGGGGTGCTAATGAGCAGTTCTTC.